These T cell receptor beta chains were read from a single sample in a study of neoadjuvant anti-PD-1 for oral cavity cancer. Clones were read by immunoSEQ multiplex PCR, and TCRdb kept only the in-frame ones, dropping some. Among some 10,000 clones, roughly 61% were seen once, and the ten largest hold around 7.8%. The specimen comprised tumor tissue, sampled after nivolumab (anti-PD-1) treatment. The receptors derive from a person aged 40 to 85 with oral cavity squamous cell carcinoma. Both conserved end residues are part of each CDR3. A D gene is named only where the DNA matches it firmly. Expanded clones are given a class, and other clones once, few, many or no size at all.

len,d_gene,j_gene,v_gene,abundance,CDR3nt,CDR3aa
18,-,TRBJ2-5,TRBV27,-,TGTGCCAGCAGTTTACTTTTTGTCGGGGGCGTCCCACAAGAGACCCAGTACTTC,CASSLLFVGGVPQETQYF
8,-,TRBJ2-7,TRBV5-6,-,TGTGCCAGCACCCAGGGGTACTTC,CASTQGYF
15,-,TRBJ1-1,TRBV5-1,-,TGCGCCAGCAGCTTGCGGGGATATGGGAACACTGAAGCTTTCTTT,CASSLRGYGNTEAFF
13,-,TRBJ1-2,TRBV11-2,-,TGTGCCAGCAGCAACAGGGCTAACTATGGCTACACCTTC,CASSNRANYGYTF
13,TRBD1,TRBJ2-1,TRBV10-3,-,TGTGCCATCAGCGGGGACAGCCGTAATGAGCAGTTCTTC,CAISGDSRNEQFF
15,-,TRBJ2-2,TRBV5-6,-,TGTGCCAGCAGCTTGTACCCGGGGAACACCGGGGAGCTGTTTTTT,CASSLYPGNTGELFF
21,TRBD1,TRBJ2-6,TRBV5-1,few,TGCGCCAGCAGCTTGACTAGGACAGGCGCACGCATAGTCTCTGGGGCCAACGTCCTGACTTTC,CASSLTRTGARIVSGANVLTF
14,-,TRBJ1-1,TRBV7-8,-,TGTGCCAGCAGCTTAGCGTTAGGGAACACTGAAGCTTTCTTT,CASSLALGNTEAFF
13,TRBD1,TRBJ1-1,TRBV7-6,-,TGTGCCAGCAGTCGGGGACAGAGGACTGAAGCTTTCTTT,CASSRGQRTEAFF
14,TRBD1,TRBJ2-1,TRBV6-5,-,TGTGCCAGCAGGTACCGGACAGGGACCTACGAGCAGTTCTTC,CASRYRTGTYEQFF
13,-,TRBJ2-2,TRBV7-8,few,TGTGCCAGCAGCTTACAGGGTACCGGACGGCTGTTTTTT,CASSLQGTGRLFF
13,-,TRBJ1-1,TRBV30,once,TGTGCCTGGACCGGACCCCAGACCACTGAAGCTTTCTTT,CAWTGPQTTEAFF
15,TRBD1,TRBJ1-2,TRBV5-4,-,TGTGCCAGCAGCTTGGTCCTACAGGGGGACTATGGCTACACCTTC,CASSLVLQGDYGYTF
18,-,TRBJ1-1,TRBV4-1,once,TGCGCCAGCAGCCAAGGCCTCCGGGAGCGTGGAATGAACACTGAAGCTTTCTTT,CASSQGLRERGMNTEAFF
13,-,TRBJ1-6,TRBV5-4,few,TGTGCCAGCAGCTTGAGCGGAGGATCACCCCTCCACTTT,CASSLSGGSPLHF
13,-,TRBJ1-2,TRBV7-9,few,TGTGCCAGCAGTTCAAATGGAGTGGGCGGCTACACCTTC,CASSSNGVGGYTF
13,-,TRBJ2-1,TRBV6-1,-,TGTGCCAGCCATCCTAGATCCTACAATGAGCAGTTCTTC,CASHPRSYNEQFF
15,-,TRBJ1-1,TRBV5-6,-,TGTGCCAGCAGTCAAGGGCGGAGGCAGAACACTGAAGCTTTCTTT,CASSQGRRQNTEAFF
16,TRBD1,TRBJ1-4,TRBV9,-,TGTGCCAGCAGCGTAGACAGGGGAGGAGGGGAGGAAAAACTGTTTTTT,CASSVDRGGGEEKLFF
16,TRBD2,TRBJ2-5,TRBV7-6,-,TGTGCCAGCAGCCCCCTACTAGCGGGAGGGGAGGGGACCCAGTACTTC,CASSPLLAGGEGTQYF
16,-,TRBJ1-1,TRBV11-3,-,TGTGCCAGCAGCCCCGGAGGGGGGAGGATGAACACTGAAGCTTTCTTT,CASSPGGGRMNTEAFF
15,TRBD2,TRBJ2-1,TRBV18,few,TGTGCCAGCTCACCCCTAGCGGGAGTGGGCAATGAGCAGTTCTTC,CASSPLAGVGNEQFF
15,TRBD1,TRBJ1-1,TRBV10-2,once,TGCGCCAGCAGTCTACAGGGGGCGCTGAGCACTGAAGCTTTCTTT,CASSLQGALSTEAFF
15,-,TRBJ2-5,TRBV5-1,-,TGCGCCAGCAGTTCAGCAGGGGTCAGGCAAGAGACCCAGTACTTC,CASSSAGVRQETQYF
18,TRBD2,TRBJ2-1,TRBV9,-,TGTGCCAGCAGCTATTCTGGACTAGAGATCACTCTGGACAATGAGCAGTTCTTC,CASSYSGLEITLDNEQFF
12,-,TRBJ1-4,TRBV6-1,-,TGTGCCAGCGGACGGCGAAATGAAAAACTGTTTTTT,CASGRRNEKLFF
15,TRBD1,TRBJ2-7,TRBV19,-,TGTGCCAGTAGTATCGCCGGGACAGGGGCCTACGAGCAGTACTTC,CASSIAGTGAYEQYF
16,-,TRBJ2-6,TRBV6-4,-,TGTGCCAGCAGCAGAGACGGGGACTCTGGGGCCAACGTCCTGACTTTC,CASSRDGDSGANVLTF
15,TRBD2,TRBJ2-1,TRBV14,-,TGTGCCAGCAGCCCCAGCGGGGGGGGACACAATGAGCAGTTCTTC,CASSPSGGGHNEQFF
15,TRBD2,TRBJ2-7,TRBV7-7,few,TGTGCTAGCAGCGGTCCACTAGCGGGGCAGTACGAGCAGTACTTC,CASSGPLAGQYEQYF
17,-,TRBJ2-3,TRBV6-4,-,TGTGCCAGCAGTGACTCGACGGGCCAGGGGTTTGCAGATACGCAGTATTTT,CASSDSTGQGFADTQYF
18,TRBD2,TRBJ2-1,TRBV7-8,-,TGTGCCAGCTCAGGCGGGGGAAGGGCGGGAGCGAGTTACAATGAGCAGTTCTTC,CASSGGGRAGASYNEQFF
16,-,TRBJ1-5,TRBV5-6,-,TGTGCCAGCAGCTTGGAAGGGGGGTATAGCAATCAGCCCCAGCATTTT,CASSLEGGYSNQPQHF
14,TRBD2,TRBJ2-1,TRBV25-1,-,TGTGCCAGCTCGGGACTAGCGAACTACAATGAGCAGTTCTTC,CASSGLANYNEQFF
14,TRBD1,TRBJ2-5,TRBV29-1,-,TGCAGCGTTACCGGGACAGGGGAGGGAGAGACCCAGTACTTC,CSVTGTGEGETQYF
13,TRBD1,TRBJ1-1,TRBV7-2,-,TGTGCCAGCAGCGGGAGACAGGGTGGTGAAGCTTTCTTT,CASSGRQGGEAFF
13,-,TRBJ2-4,TRBV29-1,-,TGCAGCATCGGGATAGGGGCCATCGGCATTCAGTACTTC,CSIGIGAIGIQYF
13,-,TRBJ2-7,TRBV19,-,TGTGCCAGTAGTATAGCCAGGGGCTACGAGCAGTACTTC,CASSIARGYEQYF
15,-,TRBJ2-1,TRBV7-8,few,TGTGCCAGCAGCTTAGGGGAGGCCGTCTACAATGAGCAGTTCTTC,CASSLGEAVYNEQFF
15,-,TRBJ2-5,TRBV6-5,-,TGTGCCAGCAGTACCTTTAGCGGACCTCAAGAGACCCAGTACTTC,CASSTFSGPQETQYF
12,-,TRBJ2-1,TRBV29-1,-,TGCAGCGTGTTCCTGTCTTACAATGAGCAGTTCTTC,CSVFLSYNEQFF
16,-,TRBJ2-7,TRBV14,few,TGTGCCAGCAGCCAAGGTAGCTACAGGGCGATTTACGAGCAGTACTTC,CASSQGSYRAIYEQYF
18,TRBD2,TRBJ2-3,TRBV7-7,-,TGTGCCAGCAGCTTAGAGCCTCTAGGGTCGGGAGGGGGAGATACGCAGTATTTT,CASSLEPLGSGGGDTQYF
13,-,TRBJ1-2,TRBV30,-,TGTGCCTGGAGGCTCTTCCGGGGGCCGGGCTACACCTTC,CAWRLFRGPGYTF
16,TRBD1,TRBJ1-5,TRBV2,few,TGTGCCAGCAGGGGAGGGACAGGGGGGAGCAATCAGCCCCAGCATTTT,CASRGGTGGSNQPQHF
14,TRBD1,TRBJ2-1,TRBV10-2,once,TGCGCCAGCGGGGACAGGGCAAGGAACAATGAGCAGTTCTTC,CASGDRARNNEQFF
13,-,TRBJ2-7,TRBV27,-,TGTGCCAGCAGTTTAGGACAGCCCTACGAGCAGTACTTC,CASSLGQPYEQYF
14,-,TRBJ1-5,TRBV11-2,-,TGTGCCAGCAGGCATCAGGGAGAGGGTCAGCCCCAGCATTTT,CASRHQGEGQPQHF